The 25 T cell receptor beta chains presented below share a single source sample, sequenced in a study of blood T cell repertoires in COVID-19. Some clones are missing from TCRdb's copy, which holds only in-frame ones; the method was immunoSEQ multiplex PCR. The sample holds 170,000 or so clones, roughly 88% seen once. Sequenced input: PBMCs or T cells enriched from blood (not recorded which). The receptors shown here come from a woman between 18 and 29 years old who had recovered from COVID-19.

This chain links TRBV7-9 with TRBJ1-4; D is uncertain. CDR3 length: 13 amino acids. CDR1 is SEHNR and CDR2 is FQNEAQ in the germline V gene (reference sequence). V was cut by 6 bases and J by 8 bases, with 13 bases left in between. CDR3 in amino acids: CASRSSSGEKLFF. For the CDR3, the DNA is TGTGCCAGCAGATCCAGCTCGGGGGAAAAACTGTTTTTT.

The CDR3 region is CASSIVQDYEQYF. CDR3 DNA: TGTGCCAGTAGTATCGTTCAGGACTACGAGCAGTACTTC. The rearrangement uses TRBV19 and TRBJ2-7; no firm D call. The CDR3 is made up of 13 amino acids. The V gene's germline CDR1 is LNHDA and CDR2 SQIVND (reference sequence). With 3 bases removed from V and 3 bases from J, the gap between germline ends came to 9 bases.

V gene TRBV5-8 combines with J gene TRBJ2-2; TRBD2 matches 8 bases. This CDR3 has 16 amino acids. Germline assignment: CDR1 SGHTS and CDR2 YDEGEE. J was trimmed by 3 bases and V by 3 bases; bases with no gene match: 7. CDR3 DNA sequence: TGTGCCAGCAGCTCGGGGACTAGTCGGTACACCGGGGAGCTGTTTTTT. Protein sequence: CASSSGTSRYTGELFF.

This rearrangement joins TRBV11-2 to TRBJ1-3; D ambiguous. Germline V gene sequence: CDR1 SGHAT, CDR2 FQNNGV. Trimming cost V 1 base and J 2 bases, with 12 bases left between them. The CDR3 runs 16 residues. Here the CDR3 reads CASSLVGRGAGNTIYF. CDR3 DNA: TGTGCCAGCAGCTTAGTGGGTCGGGGTGCTGGAAACACCATATATTTT.

The V and J genes are TRBV29-1 and TRBJ2-1; TRBD2 matches 12 bases. J lost 6 bases, V lost 5 bases, and 11 bases had no gene match. Germline-derived CDR1 and CDR2 are SQVTM and ANQGSEA. This CDR3 comprises 16 residues. CDR3 loop: CSVRDLRLAGVNEQFF. CDR3 DNA: TGCAGCGTTCGTGACTTAAGACTAGCGGGAGTCAATGAGCAGTTCTTC.

This chain's CDR3 is CASSLIRSMANEKLFF. The CDR3 DNA sequence: TGTGCCAGCAGCTTAATCCGGTCTATGGCTAATGAAAAACTGTTTTTT. The chain is built from TRBV7-9 and TRBJ1-4; no clear D gene. The CDR3 covers 16 residues. The germline V and J ends were trimmed by 2 bases and 3 bases, with 13 bases remaining between them. The germline gives CDR1 SEHNR, CDR2 FQNEAQ (reference sequence).

This sequence joins TRBV7-9 and TRBJ1-1; 7 bases line up with TRBD1. CDR1 is SEHNR and CDR2 is FQNEAQ in the germline V gene (reference sequence). This CDR3 has 14 amino acids. V lost 2 bases, J lost 3 bases, and 3 bases stayed unmatched. CDR3 loop: CASSLKTGHTEAFF. The CDR3 DNA is TGTGCCAGCAGCTTAAAGACAGGGCACACTGAAGCTTTCTTT.

This clone was observed a few times. This chain joins TRBV10-1 and TRBJ2-7; 12 bases are shared with TRBD2. The V and J ends lost 6 bases and 6 bases, in that order; junction bases with no gene match: 6. The CDR3 runs 14 residues. CDR1 and CDR2 from the germline V gene are WNHNN and SYGVQD (reference sequence). Here the CDR3 reads CASRSGLAGSEQYF. The CDR3 nucleotides are TGCGCCAGCAGATCGGGACTAGCGGGTTCCGAGCAGTACTTC.

The gene calls are TRBV16 and TRBJ1-2; 12 bases match TRBD1. Per the germline V gene, CDR1 is KGHSY and CDR2 is FQNENV. Germline trimming cut 7 bases from V and 7 bases from J; bases unmatched to any gene: 7. The CDR3 is 14 residues long. The CDR3 DNA sequence: TGTGCCAGCACCCGGGGACAGGGGGCAAGTGGCTACACCTTC. Encoded protein: CASTRGQGASGYTF.

V and J are TRBV7-2 and TRBJ1-1, with D maybe TRBD1 (6 bases). The V gene lost 6 bases and the J gene lost 11 bases, with 19 bases spanning the gap. The CDR3 runs 13 residues. The germline V gene has CDR1 SGHTA and CDR2 FQGNSA. DNA of the CDR3: TGTGCCAGCAGTTCAACAGGGACCCGTCGGGCTTTCTTT. Translating gives CASSSTGTRRAFF.

Points on this clone: Other DNA variants within this sample encode the same CDR3. The chain combines TRBV18 with TRBJ2-5; TRBD1 aligns across 9 bases. CDR3 length: 14 residues. The J segment lost 5 bases and the V segment lost 3 bases, leaving 4 bases of the junction unmatched. From germline, CDR1 is KGHSH and CDR2 LQKENI. The CDR3 DNA reads as TGTGCCAGCTCACCGGGACAGGGAGGGGAGACCCAGTACTTC. Protein product: CASSPGQGGETQYF. The whole variable domain, filled in from reference TRBV18 and TRBJ2-5, reads NAGVMQNPRHLVRRRGQEARLRCSPMKGHSHVYWYRQLPEEGLKFMVYLQKENIIDESGMPKERFSAEFPKEGPSILRIQQVVRGDSAAYFCASSPGQGGETQYFGPGTRLLVL.

The J gene is TRBJ2-7, the V gene TRBV27; 10 bases align to TRBD1. Germline-derived CDR1 and CDR2 are MNHEY and SMNVEV (reference sequence). This CDR3 is built from 14 residues. V lost 5 bases and J lost 5; bases outside the gene matches: 6. The chain's CDR3 is CASSLRTGGNEQYF. In DNA form, the CDR3 reads TGTGCCAGCAGTCTTCGGACAGGGGGAAACGAGCAGTACTTC.

The chain couples TRBV6-5 to TRBJ1-2; a possible D gene is TRBD1 (6 bases). CDR3 size: 15 residues. Germline-derived CDR1 and CDR2 are MNHEY and SVGAGI. The V gene lost 0 bases and the J gene lost 4 bases, with 12 bases spanning the gap. CDR3 in amino acids: CASSYSRDTVYGYTF. The CDR3 nucleotides read TGTGCCAGCAGTTACTCGAGGGACACCGTCTATGGCTACACCTTC.

CDR3 bases: TGTGCCATCAGTGAGGGGGCGGGGGCCTACGAGCAGTACTTC. Encoded protein: CAISEGAGAYEQYF. The V gene is TRBV10-3, the J gene TRBJ2-7; 7 bases are shared with TRBD2. J lost 2 bases, V lost 2 bases, and 3 bases had no gene match. The CDR3 is 14 amino acids. Germline V CDR1 and CDR2: ENHRY, SYGVKD.

The V gene is TRBV15, the J gene TRBJ2-2; 10 bases are a match to TRBD2. Germline lookup yields CDR1 LNHNV and CDR2 YYDKDF (reference sequence). V shed 0 bases, J shed 2 bases, and the junction held 3 bases outside the gene matches. The CDR3 contains 17 residues. CDR3 sequence reads: CATSRERTSGNTGELFF. The CDR3 DNA reads TGTGCCACCAGCAGAGAGAGGACTAGCGGAAACACCGGGGAGCTGTTTTTT.

The table lists this clone with a count of one. V is TRBV21-1 and J is TRBJ2-7; TRBD2, as called in the table, went unchecked against the DNA. TRBV21-1 is given as a pseudogene. This CDR3 is 12 amino acids long. CDR3 coding DNA: TGTGCCAGCAGCAAAATTATCGTCGAGCAGTACTTC. Translation gives CASSKIIVEQYF.

The chain employs TRBV5-1 and TRBJ1-1; the match to TRBD1 covers 9 bases. This CDR3 region has 15 residues. The V segment lost 2 bases and the J segment 2 bases; nucleotides outside the gene matches: 4. CDR1 and CDR2 from the germline V gene are SGHRS and YFSETQ. CDR3 coding DNA: TGCGCCAGCAGCTTCACAGGGGGCGCAAACACTGAAGCTTTCTTT. Protein: CASSFTGGANTEAFF.

The V call is TRBV10-1, the J call TRBJ2-7, with D possibly matching TRBD2 (5 bases). The CDR3 spans 17 residues. Germline loops: CDR1 WNHNN, CDR2 SYGVQD (reference sequence). Trimming stripped 2 bases from V and 0 bases from J, with 17 bases between. The CDR3 reads CASSENPGIKNSYEQYF. In nucleotides, the CDR3 is TGCGCCAGCAGTGAGAACCCCGGGATCAAGAACTCCTACGAGCAGTACTTC.

The chain has TRBV6-2 or TRBV6-3 and TRBJ2-7, with D perhaps TRBD1 (6 bases). Trimming removed 6 bases at V and 2 bases at J, with 14 bases between. Germline V CDR1 and CDR2: MNHEY, SVGEGT. There are 14 residues in the CDR3. CDR3 region: CASSPGQSPYEQYF. In nucleotides, the CDR3 is TGTGCCAGCAGCCCCGGACAGTCCCCCTACGAGCAGTACTTC.

V is TRBV4-1 and J is TRBJ2-5, with TRBD2 matching 11 bases. This CDR3 has 22 amino acids. The junction had 20 bases not matched to a gene; V was cut back by 0 bases and J by 2 bases. Germline-derived CDR1 and CDR2 are MGHRA and YSYEKL. The CDR3 sequence is CASSQDRGEVGLTSGKQETQYF. Written as DNA, the CDR3 is TGCGCCAGCAGCCAAGATCGAGGCGAGGTGGGCTTGACTAGCGGGAAGCAAGAGACCCAGTACTTC.

This chain uses TRBV7-2 with TRBJ2-7; 11 nucleotides agree with TRBD1. V trimming: 3 bases; J trimming: 3 bases; junction bases outside the gene matches: 4. The CDR3 is made up of 15 amino acids. Germline lookup yields CDR1 SGHTA and CDR2 FQGNSA. CDR3 amino acids: CASSLSGTGGYEQYF. The CDR3 DNA is TGTGCCAGCAGCTTGTCCGGGACAGGGGGCTACGAGCAGTACTTC.

The chain employs TRBV7-2 and TRBJ1-2; the D is unclear. The CDR3 has 14 amino acids. Trimming removed 2 bases from V and 2 bases from J, with 9 bases in between. Germline values: CDR1 SGHTA, CDR2 FQGNSA. CDR3 sequence (DNA): TGTGCCAGCAGCTTATCAGATAACAACTATGGCTACACCTTC. This codes for CASSLSDNNYGYTF.

J is TRBJ1-2 and V is TRBV21-1. TRBV21-1 is tagged as a pseudogene. The CDR3 totals 16 residues. CDR3 amino acids: CASSKGGREEEDGYTF. The CDR3 DNA sequence: TGTGCCAGCAGCAAAGGGGGAAGGGAGGAGGAGGATGGCTACACCTTC.

This CDR3 is CASSLDLTVTVSGYTF. CDR3 nucleotides: TGTGCCAGCAGCTTAGATCTAACGGTCACGGTATCCGGCTACACCTTC. V usage is TRBV11-2 and J usage is TRBJ1-2; D call uncertain. This CDR3 is 16 amino acids long. CDR1 and CDR2 (germline): SGHAT, FQNNGV. Trimming took off 0 bases at V and 8 bases at J, with 19 bases between the two ends.

This chain connects TRBV6-4 to TRBJ2-1; a possible D gene is TRBD2 (7 bases). Between the trimmed V and J ends, which lost 6 bases and 6 bases, there was a span of 18 bases. The CDR3 extends over 15 amino acids. The germline V gene has CDR1 MRHNA and CDR2 SNTAGT. The CDR3 spells CASSHGLGGPNEQFF. In nucleotides, the CDR3 is TGTGCCAGCAGCCACGGACTAGGGGGTCCCAATGAGCAGTTCTTC.